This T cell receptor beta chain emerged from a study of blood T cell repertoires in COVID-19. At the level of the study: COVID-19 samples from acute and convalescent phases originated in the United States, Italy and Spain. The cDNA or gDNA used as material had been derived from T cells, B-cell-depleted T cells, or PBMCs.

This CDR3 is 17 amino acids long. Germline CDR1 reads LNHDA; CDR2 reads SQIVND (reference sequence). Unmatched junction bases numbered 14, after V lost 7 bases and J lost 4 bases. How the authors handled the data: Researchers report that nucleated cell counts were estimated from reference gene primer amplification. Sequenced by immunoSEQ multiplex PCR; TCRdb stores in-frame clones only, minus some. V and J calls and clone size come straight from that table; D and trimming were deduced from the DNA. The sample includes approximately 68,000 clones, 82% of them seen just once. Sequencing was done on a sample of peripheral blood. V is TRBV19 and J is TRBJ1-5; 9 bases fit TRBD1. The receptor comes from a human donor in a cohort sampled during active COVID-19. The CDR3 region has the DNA TGTGCCAGTACCTATTATATGAGACAGGGGGGAAATCAGCCCCAGCATTTT. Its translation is CASTYYMRQGGNQPQHF.